Following are 29 T cell receptor beta chains from one sample sequenced in a study of regulatory T cells in long-lasting Graves disease. Time point indicated: persistent/refractory GD, antithyroid drugs over 5 years with positive TRAb. Researchers made the TCR library from RNA that was extracted from PBMCs. iRepertoire HTBI primers and Arm-PCR of CDR3 regions built TCR beta libraries. Via MiXCR, TCRdb re-called the multiplex PCR reads, giving one row per CDR3 protein. The sample holds 500,000 to 800,000 distinct CDR3 sequences, 25% to 35% seen once. The sample in question was peripheral blood mononuclear cells (PBMCs), obtained when the disease was refractory, from a patient treated with antithyroid drugs. The receptors were sampled from a female donor with Graves disease.

The sample holds many counts of this clonotype. The CDR3 loop is CASRLPGINYGYTF. In DNA, the CDR3 is TGTGCCAGCAGACTACCGGGGATAAACTATGGCTACACCTTC. The gene calls are TRBV28 and TRBJ1-2; no firm D call. This CDR3 comprises 14 residues. The germline V gene encodes CDR1 MDHEN and CDR2 SYDVKM. V lost 6 bases, J lost 2 bases, and 13 bases lay in between.

The chain links TRBV3-1 to TRBJ2-7; D remains unclear. V gave up 4 bases and J gave up 1 base, with 14 bases separating them. The length of the CDR3 is 15 residues. The germline V gene encodes CDR1 LGHDT and CDR2 YNNKEL (reference sequence). The CDR3 sequence: CASSPARTFSYEQYF. The DNA of the CDR3 is TGTGCCAGCAGCCCGGCCCGGACGTTTTCCTACGAGCAGTACTTC.

This rearrangement joins TRBV7-6 to TRBJ2-2, with 10 positions matching TRBD2. Germline loops: CDR1 SGHVS, CDR2 FNYEAQ. The CDR3 length is 16 residues. V gave up 2 bases and J gave up 6 bases; unmatched junction bases: 6. The DNA for the CDR3 is TGTGCCAGCAGCTTACGGGCTAGCGGGAGATCCGGGGAGCTGTTTTTT. Translated, it gives CASSLRASGRSGELFF.

The chain links TRBV5-1 to TRBJ2-2, with 7 nucleotides matching TRBD1. The ends lost 5 bases at V and 5 bases at J; junction bases unmatched: 3. The CDR3 totals 13 residues. CDR1 is SGHRS and CDR2 is YFSETQ in the germline V gene. CDR3 sequence (DNA): TGCGCCAGCAGGGGGACAGAGACCGGGGAGCTGTTTTTT. Its protein is CASRGTETGELFF. The variable domain in full, with the rest retrieved from reference TRBV5-1 and TRBJ2-2, is KAGVTQTPRYLIKTRGQQVTLSCSPISGHRSVSWYQQTPGQGLQFLFEYFSETQRNKGNFPGRFSGRQFSNSRSEMNVSTLELGDSALYLCASRGTETGELFFGEGSRLTVL.

On this clonotype: This may stem from a read error, because a much larger clone lies one nucleotide away. The chain is built from TRBV7-8 and TRBJ1-2; D is unresolved. The germline CDR1 and CDR2 sequences are SGHVS and FQNEAQ. This CDR3 has 14 residues. The CDR3 here is CASSLFRIPDGCTF. CDR3 nucleotides: TGTGCCAGCAGCTTATTTAGGATACCGGATGGCTGCACCTTC.

The genes are TRBV29-1 and TRBJ2-4; 10 bases align to TRBD1. CDR3 length: 15 amino acids. V dropped 6 bases and J dropped 4; count of bases not matched to a gene: 9. Germline V gene sequence: CDR1 SQVTM, CDR2 ANQGSEA. This chain's CDR3 is CSVDGQGGGKNIQYF. CDR3 coding DNA: TGCAGCGTGGACGGACAGGGGGGGGGTAAAAACATTCAGTACTTC.

This clonotype was picked up a small number of times. The V and J genes are TRBV5-1 and TRBJ1-1, with D uncertain. This CDR3 is built from 17 residues. V dropped 2 bases and J dropped 1 base, with 18 bases sitting between them. The germline gives CDR1 SGHRS, CDR2 YFSETQ. The CDR3 is CASSFISSGVGNTEAFF. In DNA, the CDR3 is TGCGCCAGCAGCTTCATCAGTAGCGGGGTTGGGAACACTGAAGCTTTCTTT.

The table lists this clonotype with a count of one. Being one base from a much bigger clone, this may be a read error. The CDR3 does not end in the conserved phenylalanine or tryptophan, so this is likely a read error. The V gene is TRBV12-3 or TRBV12-4, the J gene TRBJ1-2; D might be TRBD1 (5 bases). Trimming left V 4 bases short and J 0 bases short, with 12 bases between. CDR3 size: 15 residues. This CDR3 is CASSSRQTSNYGYTS. CDR3 nucleotides: TGTGCCAGCAGTTCGCGACAGACCTCTAACTATGGCTACACCTCC.

The V call is TRBV6-1, the J call TRBJ2-1; TRBD2 matches at 13 bases. Looked up from germline, CDR1 is MNHNS and CDR2 is SASEGT. The CDR3 is made up of 16 amino acids. V trimming: 5 bases; J trimming: 6 bases; junction bases outside the gene matches: 7. The CDR3 region has the DNA TGTGCCAGCAGTAATCCGGGACTAGCGGGAATCAATGAGCAGTTCTTC. Translating gives CASSNPGLAGINEQFF.

The chain combines TRBV6-1 with TRBJ2-2, with D tentatively TRBD1 (6 bases). The V gene lost 9 bases and the J gene lost 5 bases, with 16 bases spanning the gap. Germline assignment: CDR1 MNHNS and CDR2 SASEGT. CDR3 length: 14 amino acids. The CDR3 reads CASCSGTTTGELFF. The CDR3 DNA reads as TGTGCCAGTTGCTCCGGGACAACGACCGGGGAGCTGTTTTTT.

This clonotype appeared a single time. CDR3 protein: CASSIKQGPYEQYF. The CDR3 region has the DNA TGTGCCAGTAGTATCAAGCAGGGACCCTACGAGCAGTACTTC. The chain couples TRBV19 to TRBJ2-7; D possibly matches TRBD1 or TRBD2 (5 bases each). The CDR3 contains 14 residues. V was clipped by 3 bases and J by 2 bases, with 11 bases between them. The V gene's germline CDR1 is LNHDA and CDR2 SQIVND (reference sequence).

The sample holds many counts of this clonotype. The CDR3 here is CASSSLAGAVTGYTF. The CDR3 DNA reads as TGTGCCAGCAGTTCCCTCGCAGGGGCCGTGACTGGCTACACCTTC. This chain links TRBV28 with TRBJ1-2; TRBD1 is a possible D gene (6 bases). Germline V gene lookup returns CDR1 MDHEN and CDR2 SYDVKM. Deletions cut 4 bases from V and 7 bases from J, with 19 bases between. This CDR3 has 15 residues.

This clonotype was seen a few times. The chain combines TRBV6-2 or TRBV6-3 with TRBJ1-1, with a tentative D call TRBD1 (5 bases). The germline V and J ends were trimmed by 6 bases and 7 bases, with 18 bases remaining between them. The germline gives CDR1 MNHEY, CDR2 SVGEGT. CDR3 size: 14 residues. CDR3 bases: TGTGCCAGCAGAATTAGACAGAAATGGAGTGAAGCTTTCTTT. Translation: CASRIRQKWSEAFF.

This sequence joins TRBV7-3 and TRBJ2-1, with 10 bases that match TRBD2. Trimming removed 5 bases from V and 5 bases from J; junction bases left unmatched: 15. CDR1 is SGHTA, CDR2 FQGTGA, per germline. This CDR3 spans 18 amino acids. The CDR3, as DNA: TGTGCCAGCAGCCCCCTCCCAACCTGGACTAGCGGCGACAATGAGCAGTTCTTC. Its translation is CASSPLPTWTSGDNEQFF.

This clonotype has a count of ten or more. V is TRBV12-3 or TRBV12-4 and J is TRBJ1-1; perhaps TRBD1 as D (6 bases). V was clipped by 6 bases and J by 6 bases, with 14 bases between them. This CDR3 spans 13 amino acids. CDR3 sequence reads: CASRLQGGAEAFF. CDR3 in DNA: TGTGCCAGCAGGCTACAGGGTGGAGCTGAAGCTTTCTTT.

This clonotype has only one observation. One base away lies a much larger clone, so this may be a sequencing read error. The genes are TRBV7-3 and TRBJ1-3; D unclear. Deletions cut 2 bases from V and 5 bases from J, with 4 bases between. The CDR3 is made up of 12 amino acids. Germline V gene data show CDR1 as SGHTA and CDR2 as FQGTGA. CDR3 nucleotides: TGTGCCAGCAGCTTATTGAGAAACACCATATATTTT. It codes for CASSLLRNTIYF.

For this clonotype: Possible read error: a much larger clone is one base away. The V gene is TRBV12-3 or TRBV12-4, the J gene TRBJ1-2; D is undetermined. Trimming cost V 2 bases and J 13 bases, with 17 bases left between them. The CDR3 loop spans 13 amino acids. As DNA, the CDR3 is TGTGCCAGCAGTTTATCCCGATTAATTGTCTGCACCTTC. This sequence encodes CASSLSRLIVCTF.

This clonotype was found a few times. This chain connects TRBV20-1 to TRBJ1-1, with unresolved D. V dropped 6 bases and J dropped 1 base, with 12 bases sitting between them. The CDR3 sequence is 13 residues long. CDR1 DFQATT and CDR2 SNEGSKA come from the germline V gene (reference sequence). The CDR3 region is CSALKPGNTEAFF. Here the CDR3 DNA reads TGCAGTGCCTTAAAGCCCGGGAACACTGAAGCTTTCTTT.

The V gene is TRBV7-9, the J gene TRBJ1-1; TRBD1 might be the D (5 bases). The germline V and J ends were trimmed by 8 bases and 3 bases, with 13 bases remaining between them. The CDR3 contains 13 residues. Per germline, CDR1 SEHNR and CDR2 FQNEAQ (reference sequence). The CDR3 DNA sequence: TGTGCCAGCTCTCGGGGGGTCGACACTGAAGCTTTCTTT. Amino acid sequence: CASSRGVDTEAFF. The full variable domain, rest sourced from reference TRBV7-9 and TRBJ1-1, is DTGVSQNPRHKITKRGQNVTFRCDPISEHNRLYWYRQTLGQGPEFLTYFQNEAQLEKSRLLSDRFSAERPKGSFSTLEIQRTEQGDSAMYLCASSRGVDTEAFFGQGTRLTVV.

This chain links TRBV6-1 with TRBJ1-6; D uncertain. The CDR3 totals 13 residues. The V and J ends lost 7 bases and 10 bases respectively, with 14 bases between them. From germline, CDR1 is MNHNS and CDR2 SASEGT. The DNA for the CDR3 is TGTGCCAGCATCCACAGTGTTGAATCACCCCTCCACTTT. Protein product: CASIHSVESPLHF.

This clonotype has just a few counts. The genes are TRBV28 and TRBJ1-1; a possible D gene is TRBD1 (6 bases). Germline V gene data show CDR1 as MDHEN and CDR2 as SYDVKM. This CDR3 comprises 15 residues. V lost 3 bases to trimming and J lost 4 bases, with 15 bases between them. CDR3 nucleotides: TGTGCCAGCAGTTTGCAGGGCGGAGGGGGCACTGAAGCTTTCTTT. It is translated as CASSLQGGGGTEAFF.

The J gene is TRBJ2-2, the V gene TRBV2; D is ambiguous. The CDR3 has 15 amino acids. CDR1 and CDR2 (germline): SNHLY, FYNNEI. V lost 3 bases, J lost 4 bases, and 12 bases lay in between. In DNA, the CDR3 is TGTGCCAGCAGTGAGACGGCGGCCGGCACCGGGGAGCTGTTTTTT. Translating gives CASSETAAGTGELFF. Together with reference TRBV2 and TRBJ2-2, the CDR3 gives the full variable domain: EPEVTQTPSHQVTQMGQEVILRCVPISNHLYFYWYRQILGQKVEFLVSFYNNEISEKSEIFDDQFSVERPDGSNFTLKIRSTKLEDSAMYFCASSETAAGTGELFFGEGSRLTVL.

This clonotype was seen a handful of times. The V gene is TRBV9, the J gene TRBJ2-2; D unclear. CDR1 SGDLS and CDR2 YYNGEE come from the germline V gene. CDR3 length equals 15 residues. The germline V and J ends were trimmed by 0 bases and 7 bases, with 13 bases remaining between them. The CDR3 loop reads CASSVEAFGSGELFF. Here the CDR3 DNA reads TGTGCCAGCAGCGTAGAGGCTTTCGGTAGCGGGGAGCTGTTTTTT.

Comments on this clonotype: This may stem from a read error, because a much larger clone lies one nucleotide away. The CDR3 loop is CASSELAGVSYGYAF. CDR3 DNA: TGTGCCAGCAGTGAATTGGCAGGGGTTTCCTATGGCTACGCCTTC. The chain has TRBV6-1 and TRBJ1-2; the D gene is possibly TRBD1 (6 bases). The CDR3 sequence is 15 residues long. The germline CDR1 and CDR2 sequences are MNHNS and SASEGT.

There are a few counts of this clonotype. This chain joins TRBV30 and TRBJ1-4; D unresolved. V dropped 1 base and J dropped 0 bases, with 3 bases sitting between them. Per germline, CDR1 GTSNPN and CDR2 SVGIG (reference sequence). CDR3 length equals 13 residues. The CDR3 region has the DNA TGTGCCTGGAGTGCAGCAACTAATGAAAAACTGTTTTTT. Protein sequence: CAWSAATNEKLFF.

This clonotype was seen many times. The chain joins TRBV2 to TRBJ1-1, with D unresolved. Germline CDR1 is SNHLY and CDR2 is FYNNEI. The CDR3 extends over 14 amino acids. Trimming took 6 bases from V and 1 from J, leaving 12 bases between them. The CDR3 DNA follows: TGTGCCAGCAGCGAACGGGAGGGGAACACTGAAGCTTTCTTT. Translated: CASSEREGNTEAFF. Together with reference TRBV2 and TRBJ1-1, the CDR3 gives the full variable domain: EPEVTQTPSHQVTQMGQEVILRCVPISNHLYFYWYRQILGQKVEFLVSFYNNEISEKSEIFDDQFSVERPDGSNFTLKIRSTKLEDSAMYFCASSEREGNTEAFFGQGTRLTVV.

The chain employs TRBV27 and TRBJ2-7; TRBD2 matches at 8 bases. There are 15 residues in the CDR3. The germline gives CDR1 MNHEY, CDR2 SMNVEV (reference sequence). The V segment lost 6 bases and the J segment 7 bases; nucleotides outside the gene matches: 14. CDR3 loop: CASRLLADPTGEQYF. CDR3 nucleotides: TGTGCCAGCAGATTACTAGCGGACCCTACGGGGGAGCAGTACTTC.

As to this clonotype: This may arise from a read error, as a much more abundant clone is one base away. V and J are TRBV12-3 or TRBV12-4 and TRBJ2-2; D gene unclear. The length of the CDR3 is 11 residues. CDR3: CVSSETGELFF. The CDR3 nucleotides read TGTGTCAGCAGTGAAACCGGGGAGCTGTTTTTT.

The chain is built from TRBV7-3 and TRBJ2-5; the match to TRBD2 covers 8 bases. The germline gives CDR1 SGHTA, CDR2 FQGTGA. The CDR3 totals 18 residues. Unmatched junction bases numbered 14, after V lost 5 bases and J lost 0 bases. CDR3 loop: CASSQTPAGGRYQETQYF. CDR3 coding DNA: TGTGCCAGCAGCCAAACCCCTGCGGGCGGGAGGTACCAAGAGACCCAGTACTTC.